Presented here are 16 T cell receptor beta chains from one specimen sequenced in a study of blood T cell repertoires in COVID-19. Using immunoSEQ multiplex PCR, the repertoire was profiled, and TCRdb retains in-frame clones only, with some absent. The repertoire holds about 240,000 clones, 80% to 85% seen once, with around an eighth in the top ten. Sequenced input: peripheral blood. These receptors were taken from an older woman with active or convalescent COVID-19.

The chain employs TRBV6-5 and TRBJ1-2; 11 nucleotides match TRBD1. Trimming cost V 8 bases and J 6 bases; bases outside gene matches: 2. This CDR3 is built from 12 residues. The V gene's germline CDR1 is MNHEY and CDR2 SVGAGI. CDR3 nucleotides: TGTGCCAGCCGGACAGGGGGCCATGGCTACACCTTC. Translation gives CASRTGGHGYTF.

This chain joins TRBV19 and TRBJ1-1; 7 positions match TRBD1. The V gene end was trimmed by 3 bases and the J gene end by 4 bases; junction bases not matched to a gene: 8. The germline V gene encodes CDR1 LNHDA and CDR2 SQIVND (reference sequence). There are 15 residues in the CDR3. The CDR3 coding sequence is TGTGCCAGTAGTATTTTGGGCCAGGGGGGCACTGAAGCTTTCTTT. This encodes CASSILGQGGTEAFF. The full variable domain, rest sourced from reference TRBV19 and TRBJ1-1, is DGGITQSPKYLFRKEGQNVTLSCEQNLNHDAMYWYRQDPGQGLRLIYYSQIVNDFQKGDIAEGYSVSREKKESFPLTVTSAQKNPTAFYLCASSILGQGGTEAFFGQGTRLTVV.

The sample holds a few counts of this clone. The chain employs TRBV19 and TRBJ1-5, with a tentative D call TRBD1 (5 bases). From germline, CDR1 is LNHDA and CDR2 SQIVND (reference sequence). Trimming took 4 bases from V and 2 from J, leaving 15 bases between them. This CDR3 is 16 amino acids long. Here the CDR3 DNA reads TGTGCCAGTAGTACAGGTGGGGGGACTGGCAATCAGCCCCAGCATTTT. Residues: CASSTGGGTGNQPQHF.

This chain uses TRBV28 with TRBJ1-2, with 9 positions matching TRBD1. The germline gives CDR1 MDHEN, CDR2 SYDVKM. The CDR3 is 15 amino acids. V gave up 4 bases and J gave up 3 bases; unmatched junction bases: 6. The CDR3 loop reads CASSSAGQGDYGYTF. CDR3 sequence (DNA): TGTGCCAGCAGTTCCGCGGGACAGGGAGACTATGGCTACACCTTC.

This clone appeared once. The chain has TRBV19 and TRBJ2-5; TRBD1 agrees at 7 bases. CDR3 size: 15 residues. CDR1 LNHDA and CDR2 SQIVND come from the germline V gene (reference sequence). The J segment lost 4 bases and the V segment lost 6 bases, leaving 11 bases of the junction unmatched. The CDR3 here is CASREMGQRVETQYF. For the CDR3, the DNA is TGTGCCAGTAGGGAAATGGGACAGAGGGTAGAGACCCAGTACTTC.

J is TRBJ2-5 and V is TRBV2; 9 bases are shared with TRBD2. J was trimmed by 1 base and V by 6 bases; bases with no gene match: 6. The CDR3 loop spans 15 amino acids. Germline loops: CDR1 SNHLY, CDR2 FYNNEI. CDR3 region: CASRPSSGGQETQYF. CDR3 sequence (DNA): TGTGCCAGCAGACCTAGTAGCGGGGGCCAAGAGACCCAGTACTTC.

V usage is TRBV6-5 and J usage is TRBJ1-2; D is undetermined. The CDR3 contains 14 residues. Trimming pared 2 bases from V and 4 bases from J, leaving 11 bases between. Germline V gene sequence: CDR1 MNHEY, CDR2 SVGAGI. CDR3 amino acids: CASSYAVEGYGYTF. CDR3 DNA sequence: TGTGCCAGCAGTTACGCCGTCGAGGGCTATGGCTACACCTTC.

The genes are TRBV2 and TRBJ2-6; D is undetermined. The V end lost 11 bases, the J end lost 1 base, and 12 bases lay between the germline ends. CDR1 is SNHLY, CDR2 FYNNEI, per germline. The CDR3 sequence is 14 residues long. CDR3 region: CACLPGSGANVLTF. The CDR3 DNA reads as TGTGCCTGTCTTCCGGGTTCTGGGGCCAACGTCCTGACTTTC.

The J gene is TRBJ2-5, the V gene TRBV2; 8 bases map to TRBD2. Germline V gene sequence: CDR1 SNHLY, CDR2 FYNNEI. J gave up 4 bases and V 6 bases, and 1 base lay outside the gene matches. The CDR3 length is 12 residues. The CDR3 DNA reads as TGTGCCAGCAGCGGGACTAGAGAGACCCAGTACTTC. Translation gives CASSGTRETQYF. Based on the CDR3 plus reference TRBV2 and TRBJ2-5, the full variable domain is EPEVTQTPSHQVTQMGQEVILRCVPISNHLYFYWYRQILGQKVEFLVSFYNNEISEKSEIFDDQFSVERPDGSNFTLKIRSTKLEDSAMYFCASSGTRETQYFGPGTRLLVL.

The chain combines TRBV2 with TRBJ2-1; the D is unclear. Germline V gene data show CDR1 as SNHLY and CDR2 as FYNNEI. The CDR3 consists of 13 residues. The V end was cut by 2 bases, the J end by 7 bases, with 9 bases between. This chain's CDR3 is CASSELVANEQFF. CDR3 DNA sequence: TGTGCCAGCAGTGAACTAGTCGCGAATGAGCAGTTCTTC.

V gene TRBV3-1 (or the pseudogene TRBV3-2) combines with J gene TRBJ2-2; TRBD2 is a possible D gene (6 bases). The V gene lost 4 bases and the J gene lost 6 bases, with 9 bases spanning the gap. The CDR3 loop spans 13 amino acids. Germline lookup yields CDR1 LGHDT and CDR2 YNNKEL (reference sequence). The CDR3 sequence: CASSPRGAGELFF. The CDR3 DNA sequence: TGTGCCAGCAGCCCTCGCGGGGCCGGGGAGCTGTTTTTT.

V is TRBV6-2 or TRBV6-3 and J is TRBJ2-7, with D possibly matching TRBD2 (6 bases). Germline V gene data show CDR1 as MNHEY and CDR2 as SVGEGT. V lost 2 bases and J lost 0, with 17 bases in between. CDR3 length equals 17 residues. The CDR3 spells CASSYASGGVTSYEQYF. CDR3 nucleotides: TGTGCCAGCAGTTACGCCTCTGGCGGGGTGACCTCCTACGAGCAGTACTTC.

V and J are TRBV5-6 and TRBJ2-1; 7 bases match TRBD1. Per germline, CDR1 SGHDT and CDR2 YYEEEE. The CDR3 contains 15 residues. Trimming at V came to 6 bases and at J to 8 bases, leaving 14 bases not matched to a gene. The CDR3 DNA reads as TGTGCCAGCAACCTATGGGGACAGCCTTGGGATGAGCAGTTCTTC. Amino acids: CASNLWGQPWDEQFF.

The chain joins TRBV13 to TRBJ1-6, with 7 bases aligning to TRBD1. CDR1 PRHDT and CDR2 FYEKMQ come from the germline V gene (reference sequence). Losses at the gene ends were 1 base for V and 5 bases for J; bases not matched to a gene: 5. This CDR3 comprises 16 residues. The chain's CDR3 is CASSLAPGTDNSPLHF. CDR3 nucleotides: TGTGCCAGCAGCTTAGCCCCCGGGACAGATAATTCACCCCTCCACTTT.

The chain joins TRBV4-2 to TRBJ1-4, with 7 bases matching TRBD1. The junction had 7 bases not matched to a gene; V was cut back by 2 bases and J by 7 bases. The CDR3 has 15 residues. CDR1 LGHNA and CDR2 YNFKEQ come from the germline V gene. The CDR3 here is CASSQPDREREKLFF. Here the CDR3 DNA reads TGTGCCAGCAGCCAACCCGACAGGGAGCGTGAAAAACTGTTTTTT.

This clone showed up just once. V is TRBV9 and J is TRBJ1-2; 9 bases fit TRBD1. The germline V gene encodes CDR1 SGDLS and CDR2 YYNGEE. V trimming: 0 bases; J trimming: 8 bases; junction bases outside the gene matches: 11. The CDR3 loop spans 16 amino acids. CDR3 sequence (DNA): TGTGCCAGCAGCGTAGGCCTCCTAACAGGGGGCCACGGCTACACCTTC. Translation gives CASSVGLLTGGHGYTF.